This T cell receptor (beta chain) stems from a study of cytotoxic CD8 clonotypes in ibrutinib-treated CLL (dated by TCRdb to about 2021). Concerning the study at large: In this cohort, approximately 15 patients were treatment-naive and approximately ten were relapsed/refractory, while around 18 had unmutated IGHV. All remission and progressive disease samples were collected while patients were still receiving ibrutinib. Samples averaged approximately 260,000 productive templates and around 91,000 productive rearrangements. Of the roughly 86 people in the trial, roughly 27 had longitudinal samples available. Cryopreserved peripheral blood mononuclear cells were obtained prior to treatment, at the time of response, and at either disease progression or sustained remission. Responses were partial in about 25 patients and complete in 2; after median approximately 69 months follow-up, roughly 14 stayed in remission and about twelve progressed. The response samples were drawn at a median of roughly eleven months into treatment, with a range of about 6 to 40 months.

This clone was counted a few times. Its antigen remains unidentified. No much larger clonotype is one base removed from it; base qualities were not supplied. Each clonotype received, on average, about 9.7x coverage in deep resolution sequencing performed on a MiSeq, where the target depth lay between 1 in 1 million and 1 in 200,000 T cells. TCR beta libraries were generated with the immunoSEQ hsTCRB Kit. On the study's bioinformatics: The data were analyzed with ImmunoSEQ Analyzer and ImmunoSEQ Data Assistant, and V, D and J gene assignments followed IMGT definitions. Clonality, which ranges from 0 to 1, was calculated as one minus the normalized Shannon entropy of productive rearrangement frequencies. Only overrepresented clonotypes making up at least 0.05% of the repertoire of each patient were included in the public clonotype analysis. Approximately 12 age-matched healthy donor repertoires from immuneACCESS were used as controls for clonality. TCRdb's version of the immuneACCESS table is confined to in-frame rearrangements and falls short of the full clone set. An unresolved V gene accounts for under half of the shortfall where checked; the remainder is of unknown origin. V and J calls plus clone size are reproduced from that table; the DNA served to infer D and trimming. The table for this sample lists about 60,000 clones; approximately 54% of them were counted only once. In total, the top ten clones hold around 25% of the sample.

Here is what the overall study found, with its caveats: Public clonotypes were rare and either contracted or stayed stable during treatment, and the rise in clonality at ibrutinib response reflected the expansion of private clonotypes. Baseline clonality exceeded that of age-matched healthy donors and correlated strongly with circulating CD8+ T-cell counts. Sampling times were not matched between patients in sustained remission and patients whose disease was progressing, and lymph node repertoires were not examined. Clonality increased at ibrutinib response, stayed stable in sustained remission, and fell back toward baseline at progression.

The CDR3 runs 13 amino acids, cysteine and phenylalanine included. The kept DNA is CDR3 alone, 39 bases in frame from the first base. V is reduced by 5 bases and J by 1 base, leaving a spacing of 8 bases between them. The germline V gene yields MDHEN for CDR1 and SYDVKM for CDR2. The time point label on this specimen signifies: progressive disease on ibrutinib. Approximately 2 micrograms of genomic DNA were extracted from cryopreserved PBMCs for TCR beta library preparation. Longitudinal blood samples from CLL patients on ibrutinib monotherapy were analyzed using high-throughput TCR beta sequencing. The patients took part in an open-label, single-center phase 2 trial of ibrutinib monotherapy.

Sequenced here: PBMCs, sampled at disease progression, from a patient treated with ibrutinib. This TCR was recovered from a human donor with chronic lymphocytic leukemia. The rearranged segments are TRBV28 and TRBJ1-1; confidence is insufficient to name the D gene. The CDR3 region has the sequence CASSGSANTEAFF. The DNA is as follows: TGTGCCAGCAGTGGATCTGCGAACACTGAAGCTTTCTTT.